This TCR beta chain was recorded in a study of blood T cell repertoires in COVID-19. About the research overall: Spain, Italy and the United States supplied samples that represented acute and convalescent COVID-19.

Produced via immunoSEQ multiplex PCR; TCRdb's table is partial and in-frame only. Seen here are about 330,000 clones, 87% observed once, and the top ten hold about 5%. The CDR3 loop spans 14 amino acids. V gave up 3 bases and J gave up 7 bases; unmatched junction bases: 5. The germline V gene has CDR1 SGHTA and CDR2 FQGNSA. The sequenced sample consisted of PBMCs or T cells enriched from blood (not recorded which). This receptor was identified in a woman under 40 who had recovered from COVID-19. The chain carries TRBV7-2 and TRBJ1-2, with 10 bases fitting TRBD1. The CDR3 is CASSFRDRGIGYTF. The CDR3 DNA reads TGTGCCAGCAGCTTCCGGGACAGGGGTATTGGCTACACCTTC.